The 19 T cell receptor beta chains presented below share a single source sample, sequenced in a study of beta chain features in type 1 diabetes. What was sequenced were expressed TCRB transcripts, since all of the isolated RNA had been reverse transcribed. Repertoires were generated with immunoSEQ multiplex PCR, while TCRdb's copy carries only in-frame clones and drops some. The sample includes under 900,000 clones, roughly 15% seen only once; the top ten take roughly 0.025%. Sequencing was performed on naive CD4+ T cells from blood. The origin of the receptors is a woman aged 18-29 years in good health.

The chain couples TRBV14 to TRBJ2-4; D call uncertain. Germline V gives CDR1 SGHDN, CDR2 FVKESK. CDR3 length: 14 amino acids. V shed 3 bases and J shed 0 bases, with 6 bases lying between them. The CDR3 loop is CASSHGLAKNIQYF. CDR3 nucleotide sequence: TGTGCCAGCAGCCACGGGCTAGCCAAAAACATTCAGTACTTC. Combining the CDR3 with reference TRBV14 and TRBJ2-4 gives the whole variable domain EAGVTQFPSHSVIEKGQTVTLRCDPISGHDNLYWYRRVMGKEIKFLLHFVKESKQDESGMPNNRFLAERTGGTYSTLKVQPAELEDSGVYFCASSHGLAKNIQYFGAGTRLSVL.

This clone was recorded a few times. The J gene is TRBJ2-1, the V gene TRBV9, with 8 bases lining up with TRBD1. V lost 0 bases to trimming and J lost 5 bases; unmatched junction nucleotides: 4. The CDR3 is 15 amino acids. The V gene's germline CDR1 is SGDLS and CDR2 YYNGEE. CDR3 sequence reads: CASSVVGTGHNEQFF. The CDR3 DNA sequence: TGTGCCAGCAGCGTAGTAGGGACAGGACACAATGAGCAGTTCTTC.

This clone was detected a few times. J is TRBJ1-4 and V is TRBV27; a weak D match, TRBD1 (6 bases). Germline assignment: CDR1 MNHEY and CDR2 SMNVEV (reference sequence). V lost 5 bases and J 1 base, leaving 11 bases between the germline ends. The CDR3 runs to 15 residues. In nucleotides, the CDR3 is TGTGCCAGCAGTCCGATAGGGGGAACTAATGAAAAACTGTTTTTT. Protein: CASSPIGGTNEKLFF.

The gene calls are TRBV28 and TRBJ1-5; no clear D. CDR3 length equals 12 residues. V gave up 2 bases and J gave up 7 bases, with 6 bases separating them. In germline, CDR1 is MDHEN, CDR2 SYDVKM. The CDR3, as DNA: TGTGCCAGCAGTTTAGACGGGCAGCCCCAGCATTTT. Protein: CASSLDGQPQHF.

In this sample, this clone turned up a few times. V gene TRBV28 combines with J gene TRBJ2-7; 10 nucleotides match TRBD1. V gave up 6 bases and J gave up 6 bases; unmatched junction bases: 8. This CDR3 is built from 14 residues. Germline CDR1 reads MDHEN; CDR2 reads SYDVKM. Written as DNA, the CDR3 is TGTGCCAGCAGGCGACAGGGGGCTGGACGCGAGCAGTACTTC. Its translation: CASRRQGAGREQYF.

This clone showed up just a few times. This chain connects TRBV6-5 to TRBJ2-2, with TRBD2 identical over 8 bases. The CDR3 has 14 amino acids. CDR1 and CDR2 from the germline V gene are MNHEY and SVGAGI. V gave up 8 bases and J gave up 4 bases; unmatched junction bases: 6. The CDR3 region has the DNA TGTGCCAGCCGGGATACTAGCGGCACCGGGGAGCTGTTTTTT. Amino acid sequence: CASRDTSGTGELFF.

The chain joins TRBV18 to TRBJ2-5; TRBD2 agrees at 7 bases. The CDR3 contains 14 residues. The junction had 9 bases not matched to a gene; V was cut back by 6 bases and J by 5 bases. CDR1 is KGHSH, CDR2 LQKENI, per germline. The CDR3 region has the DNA TGTGCCAGCTCCCCGGGAGGTAGCGAGGAGACCCAGTACTTC. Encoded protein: CASSPGGSEETQYF.

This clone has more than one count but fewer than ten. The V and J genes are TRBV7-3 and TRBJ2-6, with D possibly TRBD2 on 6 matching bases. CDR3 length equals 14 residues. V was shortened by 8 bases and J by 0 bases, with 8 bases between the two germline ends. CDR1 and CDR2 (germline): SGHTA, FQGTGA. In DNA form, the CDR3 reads TGTGCCAGCGGGACTCCCTCTGGGGCCAACGTCCTGACTTTC. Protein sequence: CASGTPSGANVLTF.

Written as DNA, the CDR3 is TGTGCCAGCAGCCAAGATCCTTGGGCTAGCGGATACAATGAGCAGTTCTTC. It translates to CASSQDPWASGYNEQFF. V is TRBV14 and J is TRBJ2-1; 7 bases are a match to TRBD2. This CDR3 contains 17 residues. V lost 0 bases to trimming and J lost 4 bases; unmatched junction nucleotides: 9. Germline V lookup: CDR1 SGHDN, CDR2 FVKESK.

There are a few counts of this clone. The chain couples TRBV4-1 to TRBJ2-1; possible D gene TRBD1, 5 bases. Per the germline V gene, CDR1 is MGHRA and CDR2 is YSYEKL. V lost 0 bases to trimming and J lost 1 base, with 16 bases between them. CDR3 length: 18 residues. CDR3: CASSQESGASRSYNEQFF. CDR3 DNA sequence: TGCGCCAGCAGCCAAGAAAGTGGGGCGTCCCGATCCTACAATGAGCAGTTCTTC.

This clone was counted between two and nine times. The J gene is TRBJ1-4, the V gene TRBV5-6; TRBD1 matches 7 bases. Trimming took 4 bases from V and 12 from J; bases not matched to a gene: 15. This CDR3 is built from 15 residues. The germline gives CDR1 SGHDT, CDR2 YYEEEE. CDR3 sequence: CASSNLSQGGVELFF. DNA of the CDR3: TGTGCCAGCAGCAACCTCTCTCAGGGGGGAGTGGAACTGTTTTTT. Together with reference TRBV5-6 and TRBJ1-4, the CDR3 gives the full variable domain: DAGVTQSPTHLIKTRGQQVTLRCSPKSGHDTVSWYQQALGQGPQFIFQYYEEEERQRGNFPDRFSGHQFPNYSSELNVNALLLGDSALYLCASSNLSQGGVELFFGSGTQLSVL.

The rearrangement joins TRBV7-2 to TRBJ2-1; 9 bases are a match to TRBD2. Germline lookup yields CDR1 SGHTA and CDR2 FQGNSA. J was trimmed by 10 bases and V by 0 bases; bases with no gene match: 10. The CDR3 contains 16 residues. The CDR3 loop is CASSLAASGMDREQFF. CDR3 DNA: TGTGCCAGCAGCTTAGCGGCTAGCGGGATGGACAGGGAGCAGTTCTTC.

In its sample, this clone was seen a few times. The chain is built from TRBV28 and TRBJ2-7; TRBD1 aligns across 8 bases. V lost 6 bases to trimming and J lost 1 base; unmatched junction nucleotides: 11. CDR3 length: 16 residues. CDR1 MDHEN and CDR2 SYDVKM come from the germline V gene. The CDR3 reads CASSSGGRFSSYEQYF. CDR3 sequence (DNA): TGTGCCAGCAGCTCAGGGGGCCGGTTTAGTTCCTACGAGCAGTACTTC.

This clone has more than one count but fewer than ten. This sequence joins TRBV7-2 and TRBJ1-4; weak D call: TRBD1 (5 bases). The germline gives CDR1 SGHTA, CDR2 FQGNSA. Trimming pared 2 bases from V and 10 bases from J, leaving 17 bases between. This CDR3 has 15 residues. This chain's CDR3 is CASSLQGPLAGKLFF. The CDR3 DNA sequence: TGTGCCAGCAGCTTACAGGGTCCCTTGGCCGGAAAACTGTTTTTT.

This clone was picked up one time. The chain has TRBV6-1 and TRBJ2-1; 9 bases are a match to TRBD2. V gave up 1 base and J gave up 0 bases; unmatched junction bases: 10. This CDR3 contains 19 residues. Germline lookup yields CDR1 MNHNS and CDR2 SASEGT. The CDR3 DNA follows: TGTGCCAGCAGTGAAGACGGACTAGCGTTAAGGAGCTCCTACAATGAGCAGTTCTTC. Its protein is CASSEDGLALRSSYNEQFF.

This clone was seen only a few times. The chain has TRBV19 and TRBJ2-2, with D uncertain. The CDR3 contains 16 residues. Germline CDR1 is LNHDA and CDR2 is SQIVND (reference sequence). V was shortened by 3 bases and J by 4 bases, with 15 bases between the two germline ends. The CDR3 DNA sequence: TGTGCCAGTAGTATCGCCGTGGTGAGGCGCACCGGGGAGCTGTTTTTT. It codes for CASSIAVVRRTGELFF.

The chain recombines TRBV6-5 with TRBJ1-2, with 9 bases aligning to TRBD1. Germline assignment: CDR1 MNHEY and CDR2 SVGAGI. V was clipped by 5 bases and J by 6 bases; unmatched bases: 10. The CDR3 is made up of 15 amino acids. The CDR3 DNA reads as TGTGCCAGCAGTCAATTAGGGACAGGGAATCATGGCTACACCTTC. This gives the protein CASSQLGTGNHGYTF.

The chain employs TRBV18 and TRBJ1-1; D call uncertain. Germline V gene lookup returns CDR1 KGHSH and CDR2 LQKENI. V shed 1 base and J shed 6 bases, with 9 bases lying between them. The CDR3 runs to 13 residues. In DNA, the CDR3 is TGTGCCAGCTCACCACTCTCCCCCGCTGAAGCTTTCTTT. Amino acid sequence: CASSPLSPAEAFF.

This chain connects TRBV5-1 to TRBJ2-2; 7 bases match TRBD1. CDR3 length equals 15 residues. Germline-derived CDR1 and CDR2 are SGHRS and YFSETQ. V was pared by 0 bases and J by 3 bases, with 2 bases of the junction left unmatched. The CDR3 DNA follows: TGCGCCAGCAGCTTGGGACAGGGTGACACCGGGGAGCTGTTTTTT. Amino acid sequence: CASSLGQGDTGELFF.